The text below deals with one T cell receptor beta chain. These data originate in a study of technical replicates of blood from several donors. TCRdb keeps only in-frame clones here, not all; method: immunoSEQ multiplex PCR. The sample holds roughly 90,000 clones, approximately 95% seen once. This clonotype was sampled from a human donor in good health. The sample taken for sequencing was T cells isolated from PBMCs.

In DNA, the CDR3 is TGCGCCAGCAGCCAAGTCCTAGCGGTCACCTACAATGAGCAGTTCTTC. Protein: CASSQVLAVTYNEQFF. The rearrangement joins TRBV4-1 to TRBJ2-1; TRBD2 aligns across 7 bases. The CDR3 runs to 16 residues. In germline, CDR1 is MGHRA, CDR2 YSYEKL. J gave up 2 bases and V 1 base, and 5 bases lay outside the gene matches.